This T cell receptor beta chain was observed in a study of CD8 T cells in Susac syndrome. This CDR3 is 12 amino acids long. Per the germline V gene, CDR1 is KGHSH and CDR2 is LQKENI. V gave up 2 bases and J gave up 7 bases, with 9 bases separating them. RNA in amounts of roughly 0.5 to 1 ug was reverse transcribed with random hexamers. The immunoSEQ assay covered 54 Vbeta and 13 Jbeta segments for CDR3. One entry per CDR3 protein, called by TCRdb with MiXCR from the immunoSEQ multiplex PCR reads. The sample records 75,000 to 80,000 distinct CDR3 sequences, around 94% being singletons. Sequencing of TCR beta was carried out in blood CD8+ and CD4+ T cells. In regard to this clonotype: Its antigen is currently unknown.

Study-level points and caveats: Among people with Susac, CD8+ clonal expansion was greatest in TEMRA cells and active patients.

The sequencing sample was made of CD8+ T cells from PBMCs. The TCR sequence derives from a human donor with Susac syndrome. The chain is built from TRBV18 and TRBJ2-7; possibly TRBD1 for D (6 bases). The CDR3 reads CASSPGTWEQYF. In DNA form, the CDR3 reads TGTGCCAGCTCACCAGGGACATGGGAGCAGTACTTC. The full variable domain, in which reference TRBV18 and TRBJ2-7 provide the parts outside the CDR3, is NAGVMQNPRHLVRRRGQEARLRCSPMKGHSHVYWYRQLPEEGLKFMVYLQKENIIDESGMPKERFSAEFPKEGPSILRIQQVVRGDSAAYFCASSPGTWEQYFGPGTRLTVT.